This passage covers 8 T cell receptor beta chains from one sample sequenced in a study of T cell repertoires in cytomegalovirus infection. MiXCR was run by TCRdb on the reads, yielding one entry per CDR3 protein. The sample gives 200,000 to 250,000 distinct CDR3 sequences, 6% to 8% of which show up once; roughly 6% is in the top ten. Sequencing used PBMCs. Receptor source: a human donor in good health (CMV status not recorded). Some clones in this sample may be carry-over from other donors' samples.

By share, this clonotype counts as medium-sized (0.01 to 0.1%). The genes are TRBV7-2 and TRBJ2-2, with D possibly being TRBD1 (6 bases). Germline CDR1 SGHTA, CDR2 FQGNSA. The V end was cut by 0 bases, the J end by 7 bases, with 15 bases between. The CDR3 runs 16 residues. CDR3 in DNA: TGTGCCAGCAGCTTAGCAGGGGCTGGGGGCATCGGGGAGCTGTTTTTT. This gives the protein CASSLAGAGGIGELFF.

This clonotype occurred many times. The V call is TRBV12-3 or TRBV12-4, the J call TRBJ1-1; 12 nucleotides agree with TRBD1. The CDR3 has 19 amino acids. V lost 5 bases and J lost 0; bases outside the gene matches: 13. This chain's CDR3 is CASSAGTGGIKVMNTEAFF. The CDR3 region has the DNA TGTGCCAGCAGTGCCGGGACAGGGGGCATCAAGGTCATGAACACTGAAGCTTTCTTT.

The V call is TRBV20-1, the J call TRBJ1-4; D ambiguous. V was clipped by 5 bases and J by 8 bases, with 12 bases between them. This CDR3 region has 12 residues. Germline values: CDR1 DFQATT, CDR2 SNEGSKA (reference sequence). CDR3 in DNA: TGCAGTGCTCGCTGGGGTTTGGAAAAACTGTTTTTT. Amino acid sequence: CSARWGLEKLFF.

This clonotype has a count of ten or more. V usage is TRBV6-2 or TRBV6-3 and J usage is TRBJ1-5; D is unresolved. The CDR3 runs 13 residues. The V and J ends lost 1 base and 6 bases respectively, with 7 bases between them. Germline V gene lookup returns CDR1 MNHEY and CDR2 SVGEGT. The CDR3 DNA is TGTGCCAGCAGTTACTTGAGGATTCAGCCCCAGCATTTT. Translating gives CASSYLRIQPQHF.

This clonotype appeared many times. The CDR3 region has the DNA TGTGCCAGCAGCTCTCCGGGCGGCTACACCTTC. It encodes CASSSPGGYTF. The genes are TRBV7-2 and TRBJ1-2; D not resolved. With 4 bases removed from V and 8 bases from J, the gap between germline ends came to 8 bases. Germline-derived CDR1 and CDR2 are SGHTA and FQGNSA. CDR3 size: 11 residues.

This clonotype was counted at least ten times. V gene TRBV20-1 combines with J gene TRBJ2-1; D possibly corresponds to TRBD1 (5 bases). CDR3 size: 12 residues. Trimming pared 6 bases from V and 8 bases from J, leaving 14 bases between. The germline CDR1 and CDR2 sequences are DFQATT and SNEGSKA (reference sequence). The CDR3 nucleotides are TGCAGTGCCGTCAGGGCCCACGATGAGCAGTTCTTC. This encodes CSAVRAHDEQFF.

This clonotype was recorded at least ten times. The rearrangement joins TRBV7-2 to TRBJ1-2; D is undetermined. The CDR3 is 16 amino acids. Germline V gene data show CDR1 as SGHTA and CDR2 as FQGNSA. The V gene lost 2 bases and the J gene lost 4 bases, with 17 bases spanning the gap. Written as DNA, the CDR3 is TGTGCCAGCAGCTTACCCCCAGGACCAGCTGCCTATGGCTACACCTTC. As protein: CASSLPPGPAAYGYTF.

This clonotype was seen ten or more times. V usage is TRBV14 and J usage is TRBJ2-3; tentatively, D is TRBD2 (6 bases). The V and J ends lost 3 bases and 10 bases respectively, with 23 bases between them. Germline values: CDR1 SGHDN, CDR2 FVKESK. The CDR3 is made up of 16 amino acids. CDR3 DNA: TGTGCCAGCAGCCAGCTTCCCTCGCCTAGCGCTCAAGCGCAGTATTTT. It specifies CASSQLPSPSAQAQYF.